This is a list of T cell receptor beta chains from one sample in a study of T cells after yellow fever vaccination. TCRdb itself ran the 5' RACE reads through MiXCR, one entry per CDR3 protein. The sample contains some 240,000 distinct CDR3 sequences, approximately 3.3% of which appear only once. The source was CD4+ T cells sorted from PBMCs, collected 10 days after the yellow fever booster vaccination. The receptor set was obtained from a man between 18 and 29 years old who received the YFV17D yellow fever vaccine. Both conserved end residues are part of each CDR3. Each record gives: clone size, D gene, J gene, V gene, CDR3 protein, CDR3 DNA. The D gene is left open where the match is weak. Expanded clones are given a class, and other clones once, few, many or no size at all.

clone_size: few; d_call: -; j_call: TRBJ2-1; v_call: TRBV7-2; cdr3_aa: CASSKSGPWSEQFF; cdr3_nt: TGTGCCAGCAGCAAGAGCGGGCCGTGGTCGGAGCAGTTCTTC
clone_size: -; d_call: TRBD2; j_call: TRBJ2-2; v_call: TRBV7-3; cdr3_aa: CASSLMAGVNTGELFF; cdr3_nt: TGTGCCAGCAGCTTAATGGCGGGGGTGAACACCGGGGAGCTGTTTTTT
clone_size: -; d_call: TRBD1; j_call: TRBJ1-2; v_call: TRBV3-1; cdr3_aa: CASSQPDRDAHGYTF; cdr3_nt: TGTGCCAGCAGCCAGCCGGACAGGGACGCCCATGGCTACACCTTC
clone_size: -; d_call: -; j_call: TRBJ1-4; v_call: TRBV7-9; cdr3_aa: CASSHDHEKLFF; cdr3_nt: TGTGCCAGCAGCCACGACCATGAAAAACTGTTTTTT
clone_size: many; d_call: TRBD2; j_call: TRBJ2-2; v_call: TRBV7-2; cdr3_aa: CASSAAGGIGELFF; cdr3_nt: TGTGCCAGCAGCGCAGCGGGGGGAATCGGGGAGCTGTTTTTT
clone_size: many; d_call: -; j_call: TRBJ2-1; v_call: TRBV19; cdr3_aa: CASSIVDEQFF; cdr3_nt: TGTGCCAGTAGTATCGTGGATGAGCAGTTCTTC
clone_size: few; d_call: TRBD1; j_call: TRBJ1-4; v_call: TRBV11-2; cdr3_aa: CASSPRTGGPLATNEKLFF; cdr3_nt: TGTGCCAGCAGCCCTCGGACAGGGGGCCCCTTAGCAACTAATGAAAAACTGTTTTTT
clone_size: -; d_call: -; j_call: TRBJ2-3; v_call: TRBV5-1; cdr3_aa: CASSLQGRVTGTQYF; cdr3_nt: TGCGCCAGCAGCCTCCAGGGGCGAGTCACAGGTACGCAGTATTTT
clone_size: many; d_call: TRBD2; j_call: TRBJ2-1; v_call: TRBV6-6; cdr3_aa: CASSPRGAGGYHDVEQFF; cdr3_nt: TGTGCCAGCAGCCCCCGGGGAGCGGGGGGATATCACGACGTTGAGCAGTTCTTC
clone_size: many; d_call: -; j_call: TRBJ1-2; v_call: TRBV12-3/TRBV12-4; cdr3_aa: CASSFITGPSYGYTF; cdr3_nt: TGTGCCAGCAGTTTTATCACAGGGCCCTCATATGGCTACACCTTC
clone_size: few; d_call: -; j_call: TRBJ1-2; v_call: TRBV10-3; cdr3_aa: CAISESLDLPGYTF; cdr3_nt: TGTGCCATCAGTGAGTCGCTGGACCTACCGGGCTACACCTTC
clone_size: many; d_call: -; j_call: TRBJ1-4; v_call: TRBV11-2; cdr3_aa: CASSLAQDEKLFF; cdr3_nt: TGTGCCAGCAGCTTAGCCCAGGACGAAAAACTGTTTTTT
clone_size: -; d_call: -; j_call: TRBJ2-5; v_call: TRBV4-1; cdr3_aa: CASSPREQGTYQETQYF; cdr3_nt: TGCGCCAGCAGTCCTCGGGAGCAGGGAACGTACCAAGAGACCCAGTACTTC
clone_size: few; d_call: TRBD2; j_call: TRBJ2-5; v_call: TRBV11-2; cdr3_aa: CASSPGGAGGTPETQYF; cdr3_nt: TGTGCCAGCAGCCCAGGCGGAGCGGGGGGAACCCCAGAGACCCAGTACTTC
clone_size: -; d_call: -; j_call: TRBJ1-2; v_call: TRBV20-1; cdr3_aa: CSARVVTGPYGYTF; cdr3_nt: TGCAGTGCTAGAGTGGTAACAGGGCCGTATGGCTACACCTTC
clone_size: many; d_call: TRBD1; j_call: TRBJ2-2; v_call: TRBV4-1; cdr3_aa: CASGTVYPGELFF; cdr3_nt: TGCGCCAGTGGGACAGTTTACCCCGGGGAGCTGTTTTTT
clone_size: many; d_call: TRBD2; j_call: TRBJ2-5; v_call: TRBV10-3; cdr3_aa: CAISSPTSGGQTQYF; cdr3_nt: TGTGCCATCAGTTCCCCGACTAGCGGGGGGCAGACCCAGTACTTC
clone_size: many; d_call: TRBD1; j_call: TRBJ2-1; v_call: TRBV11-2; cdr3_aa: CASSLQGALDNEQFF; cdr3_nt: TGTGCCAGCAGCTTGCAGGGGGCCTTAGACAATGAGCAGTTCTTC
clone_size: many; d_call: -; j_call: TRBJ1-3; v_call: TRBV5-1; cdr3_aa: CASSLQQGGGNTIYF; cdr3_nt: TGCGCCAGCAGCTTGCAACAGGGTGGTGGAAACACCATATATTTT
clone_size: few; d_call: TRBD2; j_call: TRBJ2-3; v_call: TRBV7-2; cdr3_aa: CASSISGYTQYF; cdr3_nt: TGTGCCAGCAGCATTAGCGGGTATACGCAGTATTTT
clone_size: many; d_call: TRBD1; j_call: TRBJ1-5; v_call: TRBV2; cdr3_aa: CASRGGQGDQPQHF; cdr3_nt: TGTGCCAGCAGGGGAGGACAGGGGGATCAGCCCCAGCATTTT
clone_size: few; d_call: -; j_call: TRBJ2-2; v_call: TRBV19; cdr3_aa: CASSIRVTHTGELFF; cdr3_nt: TGTGCCAGTAGTATTAGGGTCACGCACACCGGGGAGCTGTTTTTT
clone_size: many; d_call: -; j_call: TRBJ2-2; v_call: TRBV19; cdr3_aa: CASSPHNTGELFF; cdr3_nt: TGTGCCAGTAGTCCTCATAACACCGGGGAGCTGTTTTTT
clone_size: -; d_call: TRBD1; j_call: TRBJ1-2; v_call: TRBV4-3; cdr3_aa: CASSQGFPGGKYGYTF; cdr3_nt: TGCGCCAGCAGCCAAGGTTTTCCAGGGGGCAAATATGGCTACACCTTC
clone_size: many; d_call: TRBD2; j_call: TRBJ2-5; v_call: TRBV11-2; cdr3_aa: CASSFGGAGETQYF; cdr3_nt: TGTGCCAGCAGCTTCGGGGGGGCCGGGGAGACCCAGTACTTC
clone_size: few; d_call: -; j_call: TRBJ1-2; v_call: TRBV6-5; cdr3_aa: CASSVQGRTNYGYTF; cdr3_nt: TGTGCCAGCAGTGTACAGGGCCGGACGAACTATGGCTACACCTTC
clone_size: many; d_call: -; j_call: TRBJ1-2; v_call: TRBV28; cdr3_aa: CGTFRGYGYTF; cdr3_nt: TGTGGAACCTTTAGAGGGTATGGCTACACCTTC
clone_size: many; d_call: -; j_call: TRBJ1-5; v_call: TRBV30; cdr3_aa: CAWSREAGPQHF; cdr3_nt: TGTGCCTGGAGTAGGGAGGCTGGACCCCAGCATTTT
clone_size: many; d_call: -; j_call: TRBJ2-1; v_call: TRBV5-1; cdr3_aa: CASWHRGGLYNEQFF; cdr3_nt: TGCGCCAGCTGGCATAGGGGGGGTTTGTACAATGAGCAGTTCTTC
clone_size: -; d_call: TRBD1; j_call: TRBJ2-7; v_call: TRBV27; cdr3_aa: CASSFRDRTYEQYF; cdr3_nt: TGTGCCAGCAGTTTTCGGGACAGGACCTACGAGCAGTACTTC
clone_size: many; d_call: TRBD1; j_call: TRBJ1-1; v_call: TRBV19; cdr3_aa: CASSRQGLLTEAFF; cdr3_nt: TGTGCCAGTAGTCGACAGGGGTTGCTTACTGAAGCTTTCTTT
clone_size: many; d_call: -; j_call: TRBJ2-7; v_call: TRBV10-3; cdr3_aa: CAISESAQVSSYEQYF; cdr3_nt: TGTGCCATCAGTGAGTCGGCGCAGGTCAGCTCCTACGAGCAGTACTTC
clone_size: many; d_call: -; j_call: TRBJ2-3; v_call: TRBV20-1; cdr3_aa: CSALPTDTQYF; cdr3_nt: TGCAGTGCCCTCCCCACAGATACGCAGTATTTT
clone_size: many; d_call: TRBD1; j_call: TRBJ1-1; v_call: TRBV5-1; cdr3_aa: CASRTGETEAFF; cdr3_nt: TGCGCCAGCAGGACAGGGGAAACTGAAGCTTTCTTT
clone_size: many; d_call: -; j_call: TRBJ2-3; v_call: TRBV9; cdr3_aa: CASRGGLADTQYF; cdr3_nt: TGTGCCTCCAGGGGGGGGCTTGCAGATACGCAGTATTTT
clone_size: many; d_call: TRBD2; j_call: TRBJ2-2; v_call: TRBV7-6; cdr3_aa: CASSLAGRDTGELFF; cdr3_nt: TGTGCCAGCAGCTTAGCAGGGAGGGATACCGGGGAGCTGTTTTTT
clone_size: many; d_call: -; j_call: TRBJ1-6; v_call: TRBV5-1; cdr3_aa: CASSQSEDSPLHF; cdr3_nt: TGCGCCAGCAGTCAATCCGAGGATTCACCCCTCCACTTT
clone_size: -; d_call: -; j_call: TRBJ2-7; v_call: TRBV11-2; cdr3_aa: CASSQGRSYEQYF; cdr3_nt: TGTGCCAGCAGTCAGGGACGATCCTACGAGCAGTACTTC